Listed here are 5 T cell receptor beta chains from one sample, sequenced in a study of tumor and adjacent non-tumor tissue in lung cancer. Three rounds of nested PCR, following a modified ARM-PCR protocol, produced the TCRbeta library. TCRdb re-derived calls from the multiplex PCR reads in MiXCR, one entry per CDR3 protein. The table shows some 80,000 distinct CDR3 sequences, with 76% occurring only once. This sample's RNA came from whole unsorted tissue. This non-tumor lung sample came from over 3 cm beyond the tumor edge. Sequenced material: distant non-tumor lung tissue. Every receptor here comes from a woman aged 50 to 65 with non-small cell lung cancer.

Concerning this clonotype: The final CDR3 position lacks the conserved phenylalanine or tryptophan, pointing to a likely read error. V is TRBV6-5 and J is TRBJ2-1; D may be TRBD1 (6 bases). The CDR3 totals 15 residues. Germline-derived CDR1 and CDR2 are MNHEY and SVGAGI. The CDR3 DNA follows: TGTGCCAGCAGGGAAACAGGGAGCTCCTATAATGAGCAGTTCCTC. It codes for CASRETGSSYNEQFL.

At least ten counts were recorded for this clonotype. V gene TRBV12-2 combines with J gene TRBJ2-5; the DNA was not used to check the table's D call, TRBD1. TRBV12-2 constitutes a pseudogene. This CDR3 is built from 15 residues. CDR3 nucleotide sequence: TGTGCAAGTCGCTTATGGACAGGGGGCGGAGAGACCCAGTACTTC. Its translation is CASRLWTGGGETQYF.

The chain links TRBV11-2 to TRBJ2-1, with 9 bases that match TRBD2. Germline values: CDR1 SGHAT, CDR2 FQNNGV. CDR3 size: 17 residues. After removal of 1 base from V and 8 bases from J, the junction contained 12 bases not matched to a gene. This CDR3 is CASSLGGGTSRSHEQFF. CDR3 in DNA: TGTGCCAGCAGCTTAGGGGGAGGGACTAGCAGGAGTCATGAGCAGTTCTTC.

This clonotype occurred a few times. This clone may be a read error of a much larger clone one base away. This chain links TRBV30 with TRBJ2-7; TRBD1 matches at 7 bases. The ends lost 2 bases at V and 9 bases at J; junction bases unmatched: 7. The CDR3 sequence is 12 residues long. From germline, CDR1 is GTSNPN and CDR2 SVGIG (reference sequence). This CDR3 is CAWSKTGNGQYF. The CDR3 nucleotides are TGTGCCTGGAGTAAGACAGGGAACGGGCAGTACTTC.

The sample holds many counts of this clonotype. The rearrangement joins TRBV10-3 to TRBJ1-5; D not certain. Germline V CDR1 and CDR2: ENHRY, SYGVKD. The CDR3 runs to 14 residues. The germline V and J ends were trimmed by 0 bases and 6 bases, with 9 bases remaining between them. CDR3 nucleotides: TGTGCCATCAGTGAGTCGGGAGGGCGTCAGCCCCAGCATTTT. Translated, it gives CAISESGGRQPQHF.